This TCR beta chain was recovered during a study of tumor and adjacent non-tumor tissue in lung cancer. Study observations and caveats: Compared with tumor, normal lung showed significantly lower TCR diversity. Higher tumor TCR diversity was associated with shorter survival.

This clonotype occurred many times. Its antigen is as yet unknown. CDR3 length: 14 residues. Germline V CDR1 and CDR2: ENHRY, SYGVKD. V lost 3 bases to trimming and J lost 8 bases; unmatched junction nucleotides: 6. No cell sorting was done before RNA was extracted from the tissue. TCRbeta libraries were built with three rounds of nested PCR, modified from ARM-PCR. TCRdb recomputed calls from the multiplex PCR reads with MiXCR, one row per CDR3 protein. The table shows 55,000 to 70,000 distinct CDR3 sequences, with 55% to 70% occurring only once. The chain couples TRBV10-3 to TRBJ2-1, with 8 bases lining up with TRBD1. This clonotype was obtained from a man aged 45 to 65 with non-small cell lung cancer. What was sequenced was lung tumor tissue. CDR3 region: CAISDFDRGHEQFF. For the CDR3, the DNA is TGTGCCATCAGTGATTTTGACAGGGGTCATGAGCAGTTCTTC.